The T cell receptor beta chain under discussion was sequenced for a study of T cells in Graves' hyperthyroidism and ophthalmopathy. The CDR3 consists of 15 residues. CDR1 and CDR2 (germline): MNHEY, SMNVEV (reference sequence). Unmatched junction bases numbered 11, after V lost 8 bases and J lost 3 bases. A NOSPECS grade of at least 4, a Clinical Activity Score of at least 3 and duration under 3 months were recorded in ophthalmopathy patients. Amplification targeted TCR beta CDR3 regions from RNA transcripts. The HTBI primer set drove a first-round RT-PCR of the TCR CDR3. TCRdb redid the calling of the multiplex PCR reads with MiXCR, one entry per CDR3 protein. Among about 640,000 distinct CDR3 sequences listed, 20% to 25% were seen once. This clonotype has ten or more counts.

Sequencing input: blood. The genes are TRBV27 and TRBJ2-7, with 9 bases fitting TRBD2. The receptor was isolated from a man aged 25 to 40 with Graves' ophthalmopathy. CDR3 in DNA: TGTGCCAGCGCGGCGCCGGGACTAGCCCTCTACGAGCAGTACTTC. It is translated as CASAAPGLALYEQYF.